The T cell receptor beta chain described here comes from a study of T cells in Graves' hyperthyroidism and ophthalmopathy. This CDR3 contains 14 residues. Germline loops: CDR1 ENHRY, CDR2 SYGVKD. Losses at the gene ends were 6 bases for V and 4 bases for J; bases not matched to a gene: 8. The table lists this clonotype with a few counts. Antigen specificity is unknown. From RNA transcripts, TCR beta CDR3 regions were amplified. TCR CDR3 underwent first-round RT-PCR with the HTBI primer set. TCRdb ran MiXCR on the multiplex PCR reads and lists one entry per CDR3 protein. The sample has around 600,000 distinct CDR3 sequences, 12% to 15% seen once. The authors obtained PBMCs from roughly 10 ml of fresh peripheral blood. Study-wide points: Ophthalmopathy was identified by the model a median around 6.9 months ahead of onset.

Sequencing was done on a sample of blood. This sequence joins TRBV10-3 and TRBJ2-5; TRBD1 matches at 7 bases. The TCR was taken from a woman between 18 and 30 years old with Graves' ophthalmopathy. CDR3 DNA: TGTGCCATCAGAGCCGACAGGGCCGGAGAGACCCAGTACTTC. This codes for CAIRADRAGETQYF.